The TCR beta chain under discussion was sequenced for a study of blood T cell repertoires in COVID-19. Turning to the study itself: Researchers got acute and convalescent COVID-19 samples from the United States, Italy and Spain.

Original handling: Amplification of reference gene primers was used by the study to estimate nucleated cell counts. Sequenced by immunoSEQ multiplex PCR; TCRdb stores in-frame clones only, minus some. That table gives V, J and clone size, and the DNA gave D and trimming. The profile shows 150,000 to 200,000 clones, around 80% of them singletons. The CDR3 runs 14 residues. Trimming at V came to 6 bases and at J to 8 bases, leaving 8 bases not matched to a gene. CDR1 and CDR2 (germline): SEHNR, FQNEAQ (reference sequence). This chain links TRBV7-9 with TRBJ2-1, with TRBD1 matching over 9 bases. The clonotype comes from a woman aged 70-85 years with COVID-19, enrolled during active disease. The sequenced sample was peripheral blood. The CDR3 reads CASRPGQGIDEQFF. CDR3 nucleotide sequence: TGTGCCAGCAGGCCGGGACAGGGAATCGATGAGCAGTTCTTC. The variable domain in full, completed from reference TRBV7-9 and TRBJ2-1, reads DTGVSQNPRHKITKRGQNVTFRCDPISEHNRLYWYRQTLGQGPEFLTYFQNEAQLEKSRLLSDRFSAERPKGSFSTLEIQRTEQGDSAMYLCASRPGQGIDEQFFGPGTRLTVL.